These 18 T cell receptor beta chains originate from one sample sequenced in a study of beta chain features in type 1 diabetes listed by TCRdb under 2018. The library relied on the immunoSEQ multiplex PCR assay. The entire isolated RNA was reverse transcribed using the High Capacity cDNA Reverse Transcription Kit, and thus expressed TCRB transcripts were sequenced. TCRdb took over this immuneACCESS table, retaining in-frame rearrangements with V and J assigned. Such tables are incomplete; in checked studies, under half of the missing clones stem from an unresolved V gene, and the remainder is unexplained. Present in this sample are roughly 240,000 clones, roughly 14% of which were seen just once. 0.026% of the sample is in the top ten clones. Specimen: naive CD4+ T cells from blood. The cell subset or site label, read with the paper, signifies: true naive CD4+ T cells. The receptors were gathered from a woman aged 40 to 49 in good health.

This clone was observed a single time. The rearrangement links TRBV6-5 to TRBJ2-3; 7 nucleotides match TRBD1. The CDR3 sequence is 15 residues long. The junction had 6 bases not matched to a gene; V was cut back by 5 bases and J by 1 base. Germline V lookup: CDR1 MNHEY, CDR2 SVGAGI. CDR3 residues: CASSLQGYGTDTQYF. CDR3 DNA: TGTGCCAGCAGTCTACAGGGGTACGGCACAGATACGCAGTATTTT.

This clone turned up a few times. CDR3 loop: CASSQVGQGSEKLFF. The CDR3 DNA reads as TGCGCCAGCAGCCAAGTTGGGCAGGGCTCTGAAAAACTGTTTTTT. This sequence joins TRBV4-3 and TRBJ1-4; D might be TRBD1 (5 bases). CDR1 and CDR2 (germline): LGHNA, YSLEER. The length of the CDR3 is 15 residues. Trimming cost V 1 base and J 7 bases, with 13 bases left between them.

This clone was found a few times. CDR3 DNA sequence: TGCAGCGGGACTGTGCTTACGTTAGCGGGGGGGTTAGGTGAGACCCAGTACTTC. This gives the protein CSGTVLTLAGGLGETQYF. This chain links TRBV29-1 with TRBJ2-5, with 11 nucleotides matching TRBD2. Germline values: CDR1 SQVTM, CDR2 ANQGSEA. V shed 7 bases, J shed 5 bases, and the junction held 21 bases outside the gene matches. The CDR3 has 18 residues. Complete variable domain (other parts from reference TRBV29-1 and TRBJ2-5): SAVISQKPSRDICQRGTSLTIQCQVDSQVTMMFWYRQQPGQSLTLIATANQGSEATYESGFVIDKFPISRPNLTFSTLTVSNMSPEDSSIYLCSGTVLTLAGGLGETQYFGPGTRLLVL.

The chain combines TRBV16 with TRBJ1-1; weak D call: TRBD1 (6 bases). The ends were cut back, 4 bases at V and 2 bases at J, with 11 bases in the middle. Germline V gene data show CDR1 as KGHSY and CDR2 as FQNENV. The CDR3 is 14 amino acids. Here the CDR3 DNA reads TGTGCCAGCAGCCGACAGGCCCCTAACACTGAAGCTTTCTTT. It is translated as CASSRQAPNTEAFF.

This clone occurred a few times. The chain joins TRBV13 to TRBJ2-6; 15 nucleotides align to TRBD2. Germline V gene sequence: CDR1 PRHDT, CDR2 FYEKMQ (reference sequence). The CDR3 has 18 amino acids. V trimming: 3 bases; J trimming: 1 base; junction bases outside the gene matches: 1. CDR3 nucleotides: TGTGCCAGCAGCTTGGGACTAGCGGGGGGTTCTGGGGCCAACGTCCTGACTTTC. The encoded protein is CASSLGLAGGSGANVLTF.

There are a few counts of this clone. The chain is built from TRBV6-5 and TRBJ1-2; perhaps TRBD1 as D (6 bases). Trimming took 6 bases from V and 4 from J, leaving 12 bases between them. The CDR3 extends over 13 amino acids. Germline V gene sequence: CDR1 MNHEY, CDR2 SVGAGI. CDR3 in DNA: TGTGCCAGCAGAGCGGGGGCTTCCTATGGCTACACCTTC. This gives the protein CASRAGASYGYTF.

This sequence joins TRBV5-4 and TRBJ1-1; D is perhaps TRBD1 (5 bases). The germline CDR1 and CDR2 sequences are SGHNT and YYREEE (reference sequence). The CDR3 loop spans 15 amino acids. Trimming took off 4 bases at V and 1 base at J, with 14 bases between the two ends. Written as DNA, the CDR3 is TGTGCCAGCAGCCTTGGTAGCGGGGGGAACACTGAAGCTTTCTTT. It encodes CASSLGSGGNTEAFF.

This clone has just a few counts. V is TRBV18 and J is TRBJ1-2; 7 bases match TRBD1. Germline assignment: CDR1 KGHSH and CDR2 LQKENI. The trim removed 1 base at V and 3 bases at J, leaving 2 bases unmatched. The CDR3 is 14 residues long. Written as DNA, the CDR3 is TGTGCCAGCTCACCACGTACAGGGGACTATGGCTACACCTTC. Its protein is CASSPRTGDYGYTF.

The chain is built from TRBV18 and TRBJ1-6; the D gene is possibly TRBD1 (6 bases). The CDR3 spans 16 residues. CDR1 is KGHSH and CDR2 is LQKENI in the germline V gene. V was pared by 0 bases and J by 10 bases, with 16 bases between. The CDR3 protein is CASSPPNQARGSPLHF. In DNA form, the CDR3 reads TGTGCCAGCTCACCACCGAATCAGGCGAGGGGGTCACCCCTCCACTTT.

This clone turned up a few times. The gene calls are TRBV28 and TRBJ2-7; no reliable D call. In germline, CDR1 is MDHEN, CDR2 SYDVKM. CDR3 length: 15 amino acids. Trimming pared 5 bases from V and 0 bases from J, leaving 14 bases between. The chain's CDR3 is CASSAAKAGSYEQYF. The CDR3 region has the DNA TGTGCCAGCAGTGCTGCCAAGGCAGGCTCCTACGAGCAGTACTTC.

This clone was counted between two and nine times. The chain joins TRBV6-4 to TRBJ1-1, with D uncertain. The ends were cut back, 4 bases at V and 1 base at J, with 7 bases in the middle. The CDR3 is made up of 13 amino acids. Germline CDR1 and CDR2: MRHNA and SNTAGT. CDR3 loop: CASSVQTNTEAFF. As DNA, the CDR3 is TGTGCCAGCAGTGTACAAACGAACACTGAAGCTTTCTTT.

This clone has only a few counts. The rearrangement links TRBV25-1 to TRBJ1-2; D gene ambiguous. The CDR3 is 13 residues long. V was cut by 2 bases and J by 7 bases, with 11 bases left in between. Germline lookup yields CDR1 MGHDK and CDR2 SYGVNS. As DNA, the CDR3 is TGTGCCAGCAGTGAACCCGGGGAGGGTGGCTACACCTTC. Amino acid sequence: CASSEPGEGGYTF.

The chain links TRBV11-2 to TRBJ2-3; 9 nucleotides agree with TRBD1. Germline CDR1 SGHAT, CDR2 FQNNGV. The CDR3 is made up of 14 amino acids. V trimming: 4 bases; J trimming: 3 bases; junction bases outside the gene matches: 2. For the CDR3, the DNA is TGTGCCAGCAGCTCCGGGACAGGGACAGATACGCAGTATTTT. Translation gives CASSSGTGTDTQYF.

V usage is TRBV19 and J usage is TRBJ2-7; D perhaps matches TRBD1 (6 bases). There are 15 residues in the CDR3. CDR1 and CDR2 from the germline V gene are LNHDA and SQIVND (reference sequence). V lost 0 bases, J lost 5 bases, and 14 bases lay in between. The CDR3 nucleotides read TGTGCCAGTAGTATAGACCGATTACAGGGTGACGAGCAGTACTTC. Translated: CASSIDRLQGDEQYF.

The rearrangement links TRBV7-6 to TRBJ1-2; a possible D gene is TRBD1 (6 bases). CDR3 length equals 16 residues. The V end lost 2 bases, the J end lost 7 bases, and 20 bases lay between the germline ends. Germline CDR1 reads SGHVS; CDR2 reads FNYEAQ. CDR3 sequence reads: CASSLNRDGALSGYTF. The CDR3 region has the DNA TGTGCCAGCAGCTTAAACAGGGACGGGGCACTGAGTGGCTACACCTTC.

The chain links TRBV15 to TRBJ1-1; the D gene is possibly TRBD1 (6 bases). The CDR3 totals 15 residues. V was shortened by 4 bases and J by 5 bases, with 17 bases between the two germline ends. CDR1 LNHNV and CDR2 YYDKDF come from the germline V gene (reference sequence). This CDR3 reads CATSTPLQGGTEAFF. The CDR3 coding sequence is TGTGCCACCAGCACCCCCCTACAGGGAGGGACTGAAGCTTTCTTT.

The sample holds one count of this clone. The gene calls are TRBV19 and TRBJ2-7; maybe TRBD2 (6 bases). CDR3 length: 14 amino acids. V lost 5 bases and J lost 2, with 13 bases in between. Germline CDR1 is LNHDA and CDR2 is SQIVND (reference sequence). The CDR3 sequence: CASSAQGGPYEQYF. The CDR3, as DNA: TGTGCCAGTAGTGCCCAGGGAGGTCCCTACGAGCAGTACTTC.

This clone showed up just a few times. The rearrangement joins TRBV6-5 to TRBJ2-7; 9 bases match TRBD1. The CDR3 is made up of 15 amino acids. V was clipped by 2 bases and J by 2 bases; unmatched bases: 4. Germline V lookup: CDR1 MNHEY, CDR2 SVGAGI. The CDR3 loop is CASSYRTGATYEQYF. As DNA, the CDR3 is TGTGCCAGCAGTTACCGGACAGGGGCTACCTACGAGCAGTACTTC.